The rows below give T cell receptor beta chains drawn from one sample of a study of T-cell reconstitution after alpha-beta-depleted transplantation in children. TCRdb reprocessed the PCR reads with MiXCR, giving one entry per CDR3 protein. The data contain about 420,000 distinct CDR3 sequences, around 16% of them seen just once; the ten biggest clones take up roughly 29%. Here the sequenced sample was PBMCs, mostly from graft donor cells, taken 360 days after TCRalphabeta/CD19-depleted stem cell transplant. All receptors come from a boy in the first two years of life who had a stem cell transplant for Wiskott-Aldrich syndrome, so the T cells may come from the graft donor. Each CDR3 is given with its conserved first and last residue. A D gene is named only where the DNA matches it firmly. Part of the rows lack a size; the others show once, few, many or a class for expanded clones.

DNA: TGCGCCAGCAGCTTACACACTAGCCTCCACTACAATGAGCAGTTCTTC; CDR3: CASSLHTSLHYNEQFF; V: TRBV5-1; size: few; J: TRBJ2-1; D: -
DNA: TGCGCCAGCAGCCAAGGCAGGGTGGTAGGTGCCACAGATACGCAGTATTTT; CDR3: CASSQGRVVGATDTQYF; V: TRBV4-1; size: few; J: TRBJ2-3; D: -
DNA: TGTGCCAGCAGTTTCTCGGGGGGAGAAGAGACCCAGTACTTC; CDR3: CASSFSGGEETQYF; V: TRBV5-1; size: many; J: TRBJ2-5; D: TRBD2
DNA: TGTGCCAGCAGCGTAGGGGGACTAGCGGGATACAATGAGCAGTTCTTC; CDR3: CASSVGGLAGYNEQFF; V: TRBV9; size: -; J: TRBJ2-1; D: TRBD2
DNA: TGTGCCAGCAGCTTAGGGGGGCGTCAGCCCCAGCATTTT; CDR3: CASSLGGRQPQHF; V: TRBV7-8; size: few; J: TRBJ1-5; D: -
DNA: TGTGCCAGCAGCTTAGTTAGACGACTCCCTATCACTGGGGCCAACGTCCTGACTTTC; CDR3: CASSLVRRLPITGANVLTF; V: TRBV11-2; size: -; J: TRBJ2-6; D: -
DNA: TGCGCCAGCAGCATCGCGGAGACCCAGTACTTC; CDR3: CASSIAETQYF; V: TRBV5-1; size: few; J: TRBJ2-5; D: -
DNA: TGCGCCAGCAGCTTGGAGCCCCCGGGACAGAACTATGGCTACACCTTC; CDR3: CASSLEPPGQNYGYTF; V: TRBV5-1; size: -; J: TRBJ1-2; D: TRBD1
DNA: TGTGCCAGCAGTGACTTGTGGTGTACCAATACGCAGTATTTT; CDR3: CASSDLWCTNTQYF; V: TRBV6-4; size: -; J: TRBJ2-3; D: -
DNA: TGCAGCATTCGACAGGGAAGCAATCAGCCCCAGCATTTT; CDR3: CSIRQGSNQPQHF; V: TRBV29-1; size: -; J: TRBJ1-5; D: TRBD1
DNA: TGTGCCAGCAGTGATGAGCCGCTTGCCTACGAGCAGTACTTC; CDR3: CASSDEPLAYEQYF; V: TRBV2; size: once; J: TRBJ2-7; D: -
DNA: TGCAGTGCTAGAACCCGGGAAAAACTGTTTTTT; CDR3: CSARTREKLFF; V: TRBV20-1; size: few; J: TRBJ1-4; D: -
DNA: TGTGCCAGCAGCCCGCTAGCGGCTAGCACAGATACGCAGTATTTT; CDR3: CASSPLAASTDTQYF; V: TRBV12-3/TRBV12-4; size: many; J: TRBJ2-3; D: TRBD2
DNA: TGCGCCAGCAGCGCCTCAGGGGGGTTCTACGAGCAGTACTTC; CDR3: CASSASGGFYEQYF; V: TRBV5-1; size: -; J: TRBJ2-7; D: -
DNA: TGTGCCAGCAGTGAAGCCTACGAGCAGTTCTTC; CDR3: CASSEAYEQFF; V: TRBV2; size: -; J: TRBJ2-1; D: -
DNA: TGTGCCAGCAGCCAAGATCGCCGACGGGAGGGGTCCGGGGAGCTGTTTTTT; CDR3: CASSQDRRREGSGELFF; V: TRBV3-1; size: few; J: TRBJ2-2; D: TRBD2
DNA: TGTGCCAGCAGTGAATACAGGGATACGCAGTATTTT; CDR3: CASSEYRDTQYF; V: TRBV25-1; size: -; J: TRBJ2-3; D: -
DNA: TGTGCCAGCAGTCCACATTGGGCCGACAGGGCGTACGAAAATGAGCAGTTCTTC; CDR3: CASSPHWADRAYENEQFF; V: TRBV27; size: few; J: TRBJ2-1; D: TRBD1
DNA: TGTGCCAGCAGTCGAAGACTAGCGAAGAGCTCCTACGAGCAGTACTTC; CDR3: CASSRRLAKSSYEQYF; V: TRBV6-1; size: few; J: TRBJ2-7; D: TRBD2
DNA: TGTGCCAGCAGTTACAGATCGGGACTAGCGGGGACCACCGGGGAGCTGTTTTTT; CDR3: CASSYRSGLAGTTGELFF; V: TRBV28; size: -; J: TRBJ2-2; D: TRBD2
DNA: TGTGCCAGCAGCTACGGGACAGGGGCCTACGAGCAGTACTTC; CDR3: CASSYGTGAYEQYF; V: TRBV6-5; size: -; J: TRBJ2-7; D: TRBD1
DNA: TGCGCCAGCAGTTTCGAGTCAGGGTTAAACTATGGCTACACCTTC; CDR3: CASSFESGLNYGYTF; V: TRBV4-1; size: -; J: TRBJ1-2; D: -
DNA: TGTGCCAGCAGTCAAGGACAGGGTGATTTTAGCGAGCAGTACTTC; CDR3: CASSQGQGDFSEQYF; V: TRBV7-7; size: few; J: TRBJ2-7; D: TRBD1
DNA: TGTGCCAGCAGCCTAAACTCCCAGCCCCAGCATTTT; CDR3: CASSLNSQPQHF; V: TRBV3-1; size: -; J: TRBJ1-5; D: -
DNA: TGTGCCAGCAGCCCAGACTTGTGGGGGGTCTACAATGAGCAGTTCTTC; CDR3: CASSPDLWGVYNEQFF; V: TRBV11-3; size: many; J: TRBJ2-1; D: -
DNA: TGTGCCAGCAGCTTATTTCGAGGGAGGGCCGGGGAGACCCAGTACTTC; CDR3: CASSLFRGRAGETQYF; V: TRBV7-2; size: few; J: TRBJ2-5; D: TRBD2
DNA: TGTGCCAGCAGTGAAGGGGACAGGAGGAAGACCCAGTACTTC; CDR3: CASSEGDRRKTQYF; V: TRBV2; size: few; J: TRBJ2-5; D: TRBD1
DNA: TGTGCCAGCAGTGAATACGGAACAGGGGGCTGGTCCTACAATGAGCAGTTCTTC; CDR3: CASSEYGTGGWSYNEQFF; V: TRBV25-1; size: -; J: TRBJ2-1; D: TRBD1
DNA: TGTGCCAGCAGGAAGGAGCCCACCCCTTACAATGAGCAGTTCTTC; CDR3: CASRKEPTPYNEQFF; V: TRBV27; size: -; J: TRBJ2-1; D: -
DNA: TGTGCCAGCAGCGCTCGGGGGGTCGGGGAGCTGTTTTTT; CDR3: CASSARGVGELFF; V: TRBV6-5; size: -; J: TRBJ2-2; D: TRBD2
DNA: TGTGCCAGCAATTTTGACAGGGAAGAGACCCAGTACTTC; CDR3: CASNFDREETQYF; V: TRBV2; size: -; J: TRBJ2-5; D: TRBD1
DNA: TGCAGCGTTGACGACAGGTTCATTAGCTCCTACGAGCAGTACTTC; CDR3: CSVDDRFISSYEQYF; V: TRBV29-1; size: -; J: TRBJ2-7; D: -
DNA: TGTGCCAGCAGGAAAAAGACAGGGAAGAATTCACCCCTCCACTTT; CDR3: CASRKKTGKNSPLHF; V: TRBV12-3/TRBV12-4; size: -; J: TRBJ1-6; D: TRBD1
DNA: TGTGCCAGCAGCTTAACCAGGGTCGGCTATGGCTACACCTTC; CDR3: CASSLTRVGYGYTF; V: TRBV7-2; size: many; J: TRBJ1-2; D: -
DNA: TGCAGTGCTAGAGATCTGATTTCCTACAATGAGCAGTTCTTC; CDR3: CSARDLISYNEQFF; V: TRBV20-1; size: few; J: TRBJ2-1; D: -
DNA: TGCGCCAGCAGTTATAAAACCGGGACTAGCGGAACAGATACGCAGTATTTT; CDR3: CASSYKTGTSGTDTQYF; V: TRBV5-1; size: few; J: TRBJ2-3; D: TRBD2
DNA: TGTGCCTGGAGTGTTAGGGGCAGGGAGACCCAGTACTTC; CDR3: CAWSVRGRETQYF; V: TRBV30; size: -; J: TRBJ2-5; D: -
DNA: TGCGCCAGCAGCCAAGATCAGGGCAGCGGATTCTATGGCTACACCTTC; CDR3: CASSQDQGSGFYGYTF; V: TRBV4-1; size: few; J: TRBJ1-2; D: -
DNA: TGCGCCAGCAGCTTGGGTCGGGCAGATCACTCTGGGGCCAACGTCCTGACTTTC; CDR3: CASSLGRADHSGANVLTF; V: TRBV5-1; size: few; J: TRBJ2-6; D: -
DNA: TGTGCCAGCTCACCACCGGCAGGGGCCAATAACTATGGCTACACCTTC; CDR3: CASSPPAGANNYGYTF; V: TRBV18; size: few; J: TRBJ1-2; D: -
DNA: TGCGCCAGCAGCCAACCCTTTGCGGGGGGGCGTAACAATGAGCAGTTCTTC; CDR3: CASSQPFAGGRNNEQFF; V: TRBV4-1; size: -; J: TRBJ2-1; D: TRBD2
DNA: TGTGCCACCAGCAGAGATTGGCTGGGACAGGGAAATGAGCAGTTCTTC; CDR3: CATSRDWLGQGNEQFF; V: TRBV15; size: -; J: TRBJ2-1; D: TRBD1
DNA: TGTGCCACCAGCAGACAGGGGCACGAGCAGTACTTC; CDR3: CATSRQGHEQYF; V: TRBV15; size: few; J: TRBJ2-7; D: -
DNA: TGTGCCAGCAGCTTACTGAGCACGGGGATCTACGAGCAGTACTTC; CDR3: CASSLLSTGIYEQYF; V: TRBV7-9; size: few; J: TRBJ2-7; D: -
DNA: TGTGCCAGCAGCTCGGGACTAGGGATAGATACGCAGTATTTT; CDR3: CASSSGLGIDTQYF; V: TRBV7-2; size: -; J: TRBJ2-3; D: TRBD2
DNA: TGTGCCAGCAGCTCGACTTGGTCTTTTGGGGCCATCTACGAGCAGTACTTC; CDR3: CASSSTWSFGAIYEQYF; V: TRBV7-9; size: -; J: TRBJ2-7; D: -
DNA: TGTGCCAGCAGCCCGACCGGACAGGGTTACGAGCAGTACTTC; CDR3: CASSPTGQGYEQYF; V: TRBV4-2; size: -; J: TRBJ2-7; D: TRBD1
DNA: TGCAGTGCGAAGACCGGGACGCACACAGATACGCAGTATTTT; CDR3: CSAKTGTHTDTQYF; V: TRBV20-1; size: few; J: TRBJ2-3; D: -
DNA: TGTGCCAGCAGCTTAGTTGGAGGGCCAGGAGAGAATGAGCAGTTCTTC; CDR3: CASSLVGGPGENEQFF; V: TRBV7-2; size: -; J: TRBJ2-1; D: -
DNA: TGTGCCAGCAGGGACAGATGGAGCTCTGGGGCCAACGTCCTGACTTTC; CDR3: CASRDRWSSGANVLTF; V: TRBV12-3/TRBV12-4; size: few; J: TRBJ2-6; D: -
DNA: TGTGCCAGCACCCCCGGGGACAGGGTGAACACTGAAGCTTTCTTT; CDR3: CASTPGDRVNTEAFF; V: TRBV12-3/TRBV12-4; size: few; J: TRBJ1-1; D: TRBD1
DNA: TGCGCCAGCAGGGTCAAGCAGGGGTTCGGGGAGACCCAGTACTTC; CDR3: CASRVKQGFGETQYF; V: TRBV5-1; size: -; J: TRBJ2-5; D: -
DNA: TGTGCCAGCAGCGAGCCATTCAGGGGATACAATGAGCAGTTCTTC; CDR3: CASSEPFRGYNEQFF; V: TRBV6-2/TRBV6-3; size: -; J: TRBJ2-1; D: -
DNA: TGCGCCAGCAGCTTTATGCTGGACAGGGGCACCGGGGAGCTGTTTTTT; CDR3: CASSFMLDRGTGELFF; V: TRBV5-1; size: few; J: TRBJ2-2; D: TRBD1
DNA: TGTGCCAGCAGCCAACCCCCGGGACTTTTATACAATAAGCAGTTCTTC; CDR3: CASSQPPGLLYNKQFF; V: TRBV12-3/TRBV12-4; size: -; J: TRBJ2-1; D: -